Presented here are 30 T cell receptor beta chains from one specimen sequenced in a study of blood T cell repertoires in COVID-19. Some clones are missing from TCRdb's copy, which holds only in-frame ones; the method was immunoSEQ multiplex PCR. Of about 41,000 clones listed, just under 85% are singletons. The sequencing sample was made of peripheral blood. These receptors were obtained from a woman aged 55-70 years with acute or convalescent COVID-19.

V is TRBV2 and J is TRBJ1-2, with TRBD1 as a possible D gene (5 bases). V was shortened by 0 bases and J by 3 bases, with 14 bases between the two germline ends. The V gene's germline CDR1 is SNHLY and CDR2 FYNNEI. The CDR3 has 16 residues. In nucleotides, the CDR3 is TGTGCCAGCAGTGAAGCGGGTCGGGGGTCTGACTATGGCTACACCTTC. Protein sequence: CASSEAGRGSDYGYTF.

The DNA of the CDR3 is TGTGCCAGCAGTTCCCTTAAAAGCCCCAACACTGAAGCTTTCTTT. This sequence encodes CASSSLKSPNTEAFF. The chain links TRBV28 to TRBJ1-1; D is ambiguous. Deletions cut 4 bases from V and 2 bases from J, with 14 bases between. CDR3 length equals 15 residues. Per germline, CDR1 MDHEN and CDR2 SYDVKM.

This chain uses TRBV7-3 with TRBJ2-1, with no clear D. Between the trimmed V and J ends, which lost 2 bases and 5 bases, there was a span of 7 bases. Germline loops: CDR1 SGHTA, CDR2 FQGTGA. The CDR3 covers 13 residues. Here the CDR3 reads CASSLGQNNEQFF. The DNA of the CDR3 is TGTGCCAGCAGCTTAGGCCAGAACAATGAGCAGTTCTTC.

V usage is TRBV19 and J usage is TRBJ1-1; the D is unclear. Between the trimmed V and J ends, which lost 3 bases and 6 bases, there was a span of 17 bases. The CDR3 covers 15 residues. In germline, CDR1 is LNHDA, CDR2 SQIVND (reference sequence). This CDR3 reads CASSMRRQSASEAFF. The CDR3 bases are TGTGCCAGTAGTATGAGGAGGCAGTCGGCCTCTGAAGCTTTCTTT.

CDR3 protein: CASSRGLFTGELFF. CDR3 in DNA: TGTGCCAGTAGTAGGGGGCTTTTCACCGGGGAGCTGTTTTTT. The genes are TRBV19 and TRBJ2-2; TRBD1 is a possible D gene (6 bases). V was cut by 4 bases and J by 4 bases, with 10 bases left in between. Per the germline V gene, CDR1 is LNHDA and CDR2 is SQIVND (reference sequence). The CDR3 runs to 14 residues. The full variable domain, completed using reference TRBV19 and TRBJ2-2, is DGGITQSPKYLFRKEGQNVTLSCEQNLNHDAMYWYRQDPGQGLRLIYYSQIVNDFQKGDIAEGYSVSREKKESFPLTVTSAQKNPTAFYLCASSRGLFTGELFFGEGSRLTVL.

This clone was observed a handful of times. The J gene is TRBJ1-1, the V gene TRBV5-6; TRBD1 matches 7 bases. V gave up 0 bases and J gave up 8 bases; unmatched junction bases: 4. CDR1 is SGHDT, CDR2 YYEEEE, per germline. The CDR3 totals 13 residues. The CDR3 here is CASSLVTTGEAFF. CDR3 in DNA: TGTGCCAGCAGCTTGGTTACGACAGGGGAAGCTTTCTTT.

The chain links TRBV5-1 to TRBJ1-6, with D maybe TRBD1 (6 bases). The CDR3 contains 17 residues. Germline V gene data show CDR1 as SGHRS and CDR2 as YFSETQ. Trimming took off 7 bases at V and 3 bases at J, with 20 bases between the two ends. For the CDR3, the DNA is TGCGCCAGCTCGCCAGGGGATCTCCCCATCTATAATTCACCCCTCCACTTT. It specifies CASSPGDLPIYNSPLHF. The full variable domain, with the rest looked up from reference TRBV5-1 and TRBJ1-6, is KAGVTQTPRYLIKTRGQQVTLSCSPISGHRSVSWYQQTPGQGLQFLFEYFSETQRNKGNFPGRFSGRQFSNSRSEMNVSTLELGDSALYLCASSPGDLPIYNSPLHFGNGTRLTVT.

The J gene is TRBJ2-2, the V gene TRBV19, with 7 bases that match TRBD1. This CDR3 contains 15 residues. CDR1 is LNHDA, CDR2 SQIVND, per germline (reference sequence). V gave up 6 bases and J gave up 6 bases; unmatched junction bases: 10. As DNA, the CDR3 is TGTGCCAGTAGAACAGGGGACAGAAGGTCCGGGGAGCTGTTTTTT. Its protein product is CASRTGDRRSGELFF.

V gene TRBV5-1 combines with J gene TRBJ2-5, with TRBD2 matching over 7 bases. Germline trimming cut 5 bases from V and 3 bases from J; bases unmatched to any gene: 13. This CDR3 comprises 16 residues. From germline, CDR1 is SGHRS and CDR2 YFSETQ. CDR3 sequence reads: CASRHGSGNMEETQYF. The CDR3 coding sequence is TGCGCCAGCAGACACGGGAGCGGGAACATGGAAGAGACCCAGTACTTC.

About this clone itself: At one end the junction does not follow the germline gene, possibly because of a read error. DNA of the CDR3: TGTGCTAGCAGCTTGGCGGGGGGGCTCCCAAGAGGGGAGACCCAGTACTTC. As protein: CASSLAGGLPRGETQYF. The chain links TRBV7-7 to TRBJ2-5; TRBD2 agrees at 9 bases. The germline gives CDR1 SSHAT, CDR2 FNYEAQ (reference sequence). The CDR3 runs to 17 residues.

V is TRBV5-6 and J is TRBJ1-1; D not resolved. The ends were cut back, 3 bases at V and 0 bases at J, with 9 bases in the middle. Germline V lookup: CDR1 SGHDT, CDR2 YYEEEE. There are 14 residues in the CDR3. In DNA, the CDR3 is TGTGCCAGCAGCTCTAGATTGATGAACACTGAAGCTTTCTTT. It specifies CASSSRLMNTEAFF.

This clone was seen a single time. CDR3 DNA: TGTGCCAGCAGTTTGGGGCTGGGTGAGCAGTTCTTC. Its translation: CASSLGLGEQFF. The chain has TRBV28 and TRBJ2-1; D perhaps matches TRBD1 (5 bases). Trimming took 3 bases from V and 9 from J, leaving 9 bases between them. There are 12 residues in the CDR3. Per germline, CDR1 MDHEN and CDR2 SYDVKM.

The rearrangement joins TRBV5-1 to TRBJ2-1; D is possibly TRBD2 (6 bases). The CDR3 is made up of 14 amino acids. V gave up 6 bases and J gave up 4 bases, with 14 bases separating them. Germline CDR1 SGHRS, CDR2 YFSETQ. CDR3 bases: TGCGCCAGCATGGTGGGGGGAGCTTACAATGAGCAGTTCTTC. Protein: CASMVGGAYNEQFF.

V usage is TRBV5-6 and J usage is TRBJ2-1, with no clear D. The CDR3 totals 15 residues. The V and J ends lost 0 bases and 0 bases respectively, with 7 bases between them. Looked up from germline, CDR1 is SGHDT and CDR2 is YYEEEE. The CDR3 nucleotides read TGTGCCAGCAGCTTGGCCGTACTCTCCTACAATGAGCAGTTCTTC. Residues: CASSLAVLSYNEQFF.

The V call is TRBV7-2, the J call TRBJ1-1; possible D gene TRBD1, 6 bases. The CDR3 is 17 residues long. The V and J ends lost 3 bases and 2 bases respectively, with 19 bases between them. The germline V gene has CDR1 SGHTA and CDR2 FQGNSA. The CDR3 reads CASSFSAGGRANTEAFF. The CDR3 DNA follows: TGTGCCAGCAGCTTTTCTGCGGGGGGCAGGGCAAACACTGAAGCTTTCTTT.

This chain uses TRBV7-9 with TRBJ1-6, with D perhaps TRBD1 (6 bases). Germline V CDR1 and CDR2: SEHNR, FQNEAQ (reference sequence). Trimming took 4 bases from V and 8 from J, leaving 15 bases between them. This CDR3 has 15 residues. CDR3 bases: TGTGCCAGCAGCTCCCCAGACAGGATCGATTCACCCCTCCACTTT. Protein: CASSSPDRIDSPLHF.

This chain connects TRBV6-5 to TRBJ2-7, with TRBD2 matching over 7 bases. CDR3 length: 13 amino acids. Trimming cost V 5 bases and J 12 bases; bases outside gene matches: 13. Germline V gene data show CDR1 as MNHEY and CDR2 as SVGAGI. Here the CDR3 DNA reads TGTGCCAGCAGTCCTCCGGGGGGAAGTTCTCTGTACTTC. Protein product: CASSPPGGSSLYF.

The rearrangement joins TRBV7-9 to TRBJ2-3; D might be TRBD1 (6 bases). Trimming took off 5 bases at V and 2 bases at J, with 14 bases between the two ends. This CDR3 contains 15 residues. Looked up from germline, CDR1 is SEHNR and CDR2 is FQNEAQ (reference sequence). CDR3 DNA sequence: TGTGCCAGCAGCCTGGGACACTTACCCACAGATACGCAGTATTTT. It specifies CASSLGHLPTDTQYF.

For the CDR3, the DNA is TGTGCCAGCAGTTTAGGGACAGGCCAAGAGACCCAGTACTTC. Translation: CASSLGTGQETQYF. The rearrangement links TRBV27 to TRBJ2-5; TRBD1 aligns across 8 bases. CDR1 MNHEY and CDR2 SMNVEV come from the germline V gene (reference sequence). The CDR3 is 14 amino acids. V shed 2 bases, J shed 1 base, and the junction held 0 bases outside the gene matches.

The DNA for the CDR3 is TGTGCCAGCAGCGTTCGGGACACGACAAACTCTGGGGCCAACGTCCTGACTTTC. Translation: CASSVRDTTNSGANVLTF. V gene TRBV9 combines with J gene TRBJ2-6, with D maybe TRBD1 (6 bases). The CDR3 consists of 18 residues. Germline V CDR1 and CDR2: SGDLS, YYNGEE. Trimming took 2 bases from V and 0 from J, leaving 15 bases between them.

The chain carries TRBV5-1 and TRBJ2-6, with D hard to call. Germline V gene sequence: CDR1 SGHRS, CDR2 YFSETQ. With 2 bases removed from V and 0 bases from J, the gap between germline ends came to 6 bases. CDR3 size: 15 residues. The chain's CDR3 is CASSFRPSGANVLTF. The DNA of the CDR3 is TGCGCCAGCAGCTTCAGGCCCTCTGGGGCCAACGTCCTGACTTTC. The full variable domain, in which reference TRBV5-1 and TRBJ2-6 provide the parts outside the CDR3, is KAGVTQTPRYLIKTRGQQVTLSCSPISGHRSVSWYQQTPGQGLQFLFEYFSETQRNKGNFPGRFSGRQFSNSRSEMNVSTLELGDSALYLCASSFRPSGANVLTFGAGSRLTVL.

The rearrangement links TRBV29-1 to TRBJ1-2, with D maybe TRBD1 (6 bases). This CDR3 comprises 14 residues. V was pared by 7 bases and J by 0 bases, with 15 bases between. CDR1 is SQVTM, CDR2 ANQGSEA, per germline. CDR3 coding DNA: TGCAGCGCCCTAACGGACAGATCTAACTATGGCTACACCTTC. This gives the protein CSALTDRSNYGYTF.

The rearrangement uses TRBV7-3 and TRBJ2-7, with D hard to call. V was cut by 2 bases and J by 5 bases, with 10 bases left in between. CDR1 SGHTA and CDR2 FQGTGA come from the germline V gene. The CDR3 covers 13 residues. CDR3 in DNA: TGTGCCAGCAGCTTAGTTCCGGGTGACGAGCAGTACTTC. Translating gives CASSLVPGDEQYF.

V and J are TRBV3-1 (or the pseudogene TRBV3-2) and TRBJ2-1; 10 nucleotides line up with TRBD2. The CDR3 length is 18 residues. V was clipped by 0 bases and J by 5 bases; unmatched bases: 10. In germline, CDR1 is LGHDT, CDR2 YNNKEL (reference sequence). The CDR3 sequence: CASSQDWASGSYDNEQFF. CDR3 DNA sequence: TGTGCCAGCAGCCAAGATTGGGCTAGCGGGAGTTATGACAATGAGCAGTTCTTC.

V gene TRBV19 combines with J gene TRBJ2-6; D not certain. Per the germline V gene, CDR1 is LNHDA and CDR2 is SQIVND (reference sequence). V was clipped by 5 bases and J by 1 base, with 6 bases between them. The CDR3 extends over 14 amino acids. CDR3 protein: CASSPGSGANVLTF. For the CDR3, the DNA is TGTGCCAGTAGTCCAGGATCTGGGGCCAACGTCCTGACTTTC.

The V and J genes are TRBV7-2 and TRBJ2-1, with 14 bases matching TRBD2. Looked up from germline, CDR1 is SGHTA and CDR2 is FQGNSA. J gave up 10 bases and V 3 bases, and 11 bases lay outside the gene matches. The CDR3 sequence is 17 residues long. CDR3 loop: CASSLTSGGARGIEQFF. CDR3 nucleotide sequence: TGTGCCAGCAGCTTGACTAGCGGGGGGGCGCGGGGGATAGAGCAGTTCTTC. Together with reference TRBV7-2 and TRBJ2-1, the CDR3 gives the full variable domain: GAGVSQSPSNKVTEKGKDVELRCDPISGHTALYWYRQSLGQGLEFLIYFQGNSAPDKSGLPSDRFSAERTGGSVSTLTIQRTQQEDSAVYLCASSLTSGGARGIEQFFGPGTRLTVL.

This clone was found a few times. The J gene is TRBJ1-6, the V gene TRBV18, with TRBD1 matching 11 bases. CDR3 size: 16 residues. The V gene end was trimmed by 3 bases and the J gene end by 8 bases; junction bases not matched to a gene: 6. Germline CDR1 reads KGHSH; CDR2 reads LQKENI. The CDR3 sequence: CASSPSPGQGDSPLHF. The CDR3 nucleotides read TGTGCCAGCTCACCTTCCCCGGGACAGGGGGATTCACCCCTCCACTTT.

The chain is built from TRBV2 and TRBJ1-1, with TRBD1 as a possible D gene (5 bases). V lost 5 bases to trimming and J lost 5 bases, with 21 bases between them. The CDR3 is 16 amino acids. CDR1 is SNHLY, CDR2 FYNNEI, per germline. In nucleotides, the CDR3 is TGTGCCAGCAGTACGGGGGGAGTCAGCGGTAGGACTGAAGCTTTCTTT. It translates to CASSTGGVSGRTEAFF. Looking up the rest from reference TRBV2 and TRBJ1-1 gives the full variable domain: EPEVTQTPSHQVTQMGQEVILRCVPISNHLYFYWYRQILGQKVEFLVSFYNNEISEKSEIFDDQFSVERPDGSNFTLKIRSTKLEDSAMYFCASSTGGVSGRTEAFFGQGTRLTVV.

Here the CDR3 reads CASSPRDLRNEKLFF. Written as DNA, the CDR3 is TGTGCCAGCAGCCCTCGTGACCTCAGGAATGAAAAACTGTTTTTT. This rearrangement joins TRBV3-1 (or the pseudogene TRBV3-2) to TRBJ1-4; D gene ambiguous. CDR1 and CDR2 from the germline V gene are LGHDT and YNNKEL (reference sequence). V was trimmed by 4 bases and J by 5 bases, leaving 14 bases between them. The CDR3 extends over 15 amino acids.

The chain joins TRBV11-2 to TRBJ1-2; D gene ambiguous. Germline loops: CDR1 SGHAT, CDR2 FQNNGV. The CDR3 is made up of 16 amino acids. Trimming stripped 0 bases from V and 6 bases from J, with 17 bases between. DNA of the CDR3: TGTGCCAGCAGCTTAGATCTGAGGCCGTCCCTAGATGGCTACACCTTC. It is translated as CASSLDLRPSLDGYTF.